These 30 T cell receptor beta chains share one sample of origin, sequenced in a study of PD-L1 blockade in urothelial cancer. Repertoires were generated with immunoSEQ multiplex PCR, while TCRdb's copy carries only in-frame clones and drops some. The sample contains more than 75,000 clones, 80% to 85% of which appear only once. Time point defined: pretreatment peripheral blood. The source was PBMCs, collected around atezolizumab (anti-PD-L1) treatment. Receptors originate from a man aged 55-75 years with urothelial cancer.

The rearrangement uses TRBV19 and TRBJ1-5; 9 nucleotides line up with TRBD1. The CDR3 contains 14 residues. J lost 15 bases, V lost 5 bases, and 14 bases had no gene match. Germline V gene sequence: CDR1 LNHDA, CDR2 SQIVND (reference sequence). CDR3 bases: TGTGCCAGTAGTGAGGGGGACAGGGTTTTCCCCGCGCATTTT. Protein: CASSEGDRVFPAHF.

This clone was detected a few times. The rearrangement links TRBV2 to TRBJ2-7, with D tentatively TRBD2 (5 bases). The CDR3 runs to 11 residues. V shed 5 bases and J shed 7 bases, with 9 bases lying between them. Per germline, CDR1 SNHLY and CDR2 FYNNEI. CDR3 bases: TGTGCCAGCAGTCTTGAGCGGGAGCAGTACTTC. Protein sequence: CASSLEREQYF.

This chain connects TRBV7-2 to TRBJ1-1, with a possible D match to TRBD1 (6 bases). The CDR3 runs to 12 residues. Germline V gives CDR1 SGHTA, CDR2 FQGNSA. The V gene lost 1 base and the J gene lost 12 bases, with 12 bases spanning the gap. For the CDR3, the DNA is TGTGCCAGCAGCTTAGATAGGGGGGGAACTTTCTTT. The encoded protein is CASSLDRGGTFF. The full variable domain, rest sourced from reference TRBV7-2 and TRBJ1-1, is GAGVSQSPSNKVTEKGKDVELRCDPISGHTALYWYRQSLGQGLEFLIYFQGNSAPDKSGLPSDRFSAERTGGSVSTLTIQRTQQEDSAVYLCASSLDRGGTFFGQGTRLTVV.

V gene TRBV5-1 combines with J gene TRBJ2-1, with D possibly being TRBD2 (6 bases). This CDR3 has 15 residues. Trimming removed 0 bases at V and 7 bases at J, with 14 bases between. In germline, CDR1 is SGHRS, CDR2 YFSETQ. The CDR3 region is CASSLDVGGINEQFF. CDR3 nucleotides: TGCGCCAGCAGCTTGGACGTCGGGGGTATTAATGAGCAGTTCTTC.

The V gene is TRBV7-7, the J gene TRBJ2-5; TRBD2 might be the D (6 bases). The germline gives CDR1 SSHAT, CDR2 FNYEAQ (reference sequence). This CDR3 has 17 amino acids. The V end was cut by 2 bases, the J end by 2 bases, with 18 bases between. CDR3 protein: CASSLRVGSGAQETQYF. The CDR3 nucleotides are TGTGCCAGCAGCTTAAGGGTTGGTAGCGGCGCACAAGAGACCCAGTACTTC.

Details on this clone: Other DNA sequences from this sample encode an identical CDR3 as well. This chain links TRBV18 with TRBJ2-3, with D perhaps matching TRBD2 (6 bases). The CDR3 extends over 14 amino acids. CDR1 and CDR2 from the germline V gene are KGHSH and LQKENI. Trimming cost V 2 bases and J 2 bases, with 8 bases left between them. The CDR3 here is CASSPRDFTDTQYF. CDR3 nucleotides: TGTGCCAGCTCACCAAGGGACTTCACAGATACGCAGTATTTT.

The rearrangement joins TRBV7-3 to TRBJ2-7; 14 bases align to TRBD2. CDR1 SGHTA and CDR2 FQGTGA come from the germline V gene. V gave up 5 bases and J gave up 6 bases; unmatched junction bases: 18. The CDR3 consists of 19 residues. CDR3 amino acids: CASSPRGLAGAGRVGEQYF. In nucleotides, the CDR3 is TGTGCCAGCAGCCCCAGGGGACTAGCGGGGGCCGGCCGGGTTGGCGAGCAGTACTTC.

This rearrangement joins TRBV28 to TRBJ1-1; 8 positions agree with TRBD1. The CDR3 extends over 14 amino acids. With 7 bases clipped from V and 0 bases from J, the junction kept 4 bases outside the gene matches. CDR1 and CDR2 (germline): MDHEN, SYDVKM. The CDR3 here is CASIQGALNTEAFF. CDR3 DNA: TGTGCCAGCATCCAGGGGGCCTTGAACACTGAAGCTTTCTTT.

Here the CDR3 reads CASRTGPYEQYF. CDR3 sequence (DNA): TGTGCCAGCCGGACAGGCCCCTACGAGCAGTACTTC. The chain is built from TRBV6-5 and TRBJ2-7, with 7 nucleotides matching TRBD1. The germline CDR1 and CDR2 sequences are MNHEY and SVGAGI. The CDR3 contains 12 residues. Trimming at V came to 8 bases and at J to 2 bases, leaving 3 bases not matched to a gene.

This chain connects TRBV7-9 to TRBJ1-3; 7 bases line up with TRBD1. J gave up 0 bases and V 4 bases, and 3 bases lay outside the gene matches. There are 15 residues in the CDR3. Per the germline V gene, CDR1 is SEHNR and CDR2 is FQNEAQ (reference sequence). CDR3 DNA sequence: TGTGCCAGCAGCTCCGGGACAGACTCTGGAAACACCATATATTTT. Its protein product is CASSSGTDSGNTIYF.

The CDR3: CASSLGRGDSYEQYF. CDR3 bases: TGTGCCAGCAGCTTAGGCAGGGGGGACTCCTACGAGCAGTACTTC. The gene calls are TRBV7-6 and TRBJ2-7; TRBD1 might be the D (7 bases). This CDR3 has 15 residues. Germline V CDR1 and CDR2: SGHVS, FNYEAQ. Trimming stripped 1 base from V and 0 bases from J, with 10 bases between.

The chain combines TRBV27 with TRBJ1-2; TRBD1 is a possible D gene (6 bases). Germline CDR1 and CDR2: MNHEY and SMNVEV (reference sequence). This CDR3 has 16 amino acids. Deletions cut 5 bases from V and 3 bases from J, with 19 bases between. CDR3 nucleotides: TGTGCCAGCAGTCCGGGGTCGGGCAGGGGCGACTATGGCTACACCTTC. Translation gives CASSPGSGRGDYGYTF.

CDR3 region: CASSLGQGLREQFF. The CDR3 DNA is TGTGCCAGCAGCTTAGGACAGGGACTAAGGGAGCAGTTCTTC. The chain uses TRBV13 and TRBJ2-1, with D maybe TRBD2 (7 bases). Germline V gives CDR1 PRHDT, CDR2 FYEKMQ (reference sequence). Trimming removed 0 bases at V and 10 bases at J, with 13 bases between. CDR3 size: 14 residues.

By sample share, this clone is medium-sized. V usage is TRBV7-2 and J usage is TRBJ1-2, with TRBD1 identical over 7 bases. The CDR3 runs to 14 residues. Germline V gene sequence: CDR1 SGHTA, CDR2 FQGNSA. The junction had 0 bases not matched to a gene; V was cut back by 2 bases and J by 0 bases. CDR3 bases: TGTGCCAGCAGCTTACAGGGGGCTAACTATGGCTACACCTTC. Its translation is CASSLQGANYGYTF.

The genes are TRBV9 and TRBJ2-3; 7 bases line up with TRBD2. The junction had 9 bases not matched to a gene; V was cut back by 1 base and J by 7 bases. This CDR3 contains 15 residues. Germline lookup yields CDR1 SGDLS and CDR2 YYNGEE. CDR3 residues: CASSVSGDEGNTQYF. The CDR3 region has the DNA TGTGCCAGCAGCGTAAGCGGGGATGAAGGGAATACGCAGTATTTT. The full variable domain, completed using reference TRBV9 and TRBJ2-3, is DSGVTQTPKHLITATGQRVTLRCSPRSGDLSVYWYQQSLDQGLQFLIQYYNGEERAKGNILERFSAQQFPDLHSELNLSSLELGDSALYFCASSVSGDEGNTQYFGPGTRLTVL.

This sequence joins TRBV4-3 and TRBJ2-2, with a possible D match to TRBD1 (6 bases). This CDR3 spans 18 amino acids. V was pared by 0 bases and J by 3 bases, with 17 bases between. CDR1 is LGHNA and CDR2 is YSLEER in the germline V gene. The DNA for the CDR3 is TGCGCCAGCAGCCAAGATTCACAGGGTTTTGAGGACACCGGGGAGCTGTTTTTT. The encoded protein is CASSQDSQGFEDTGELFF.

The rearrangement joins TRBV14 to TRBJ2-2; the D is unclear. V lost 0 bases, J lost 5 bases, and 7 bases lay in between. The CDR3 is made up of 14 amino acids. The germline CDR1 and CDR2 sequences are SGHDN and FVKESK. CDR3 in amino acids: CASSQERRTGELFF. In nucleotides, the CDR3 is TGTGCCAGCAGCCAAGAGCGGAGAACCGGGGAGCTGTTTTTT.

The genes are TRBV19 and TRBJ1-1; 7 bases are a match to TRBD1. The CDR3 spans 13 residues. CDR1 and CDR2 (germline): LNHDA, SQIVND (reference sequence). V gave up 6 bases and J gave up 3 bases; unmatched junction bases: 4. The CDR3 sequence is CASRPQGDTEAFF. As DNA, the CDR3 is TGTGCCAGTAGGCCCCAGGGGGACACTGAAGCTTTCTTT.

V is TRBV21-1 and J is TRBJ2-1; the table's TRBD2 call for D was not verified on the DNA. TRBV21-1 is classified as a pseudogene. This CDR3 region has 18 residues. The CDR3 loop is CASSKVLESSGTHNEQFF. The CDR3 DNA is TGTGCCAGCAGCAAAGTCCTAGAGAGTAGCGGGACCCACAATGAGCAGTTCTTC.

The CDR3 reads CASSYASGRGWQFF. The CDR3 DNA is TGTGCCAGCAGTTACGCTAGCGGGAGGGGGTGGCAGTTCTTC. The chain combines TRBV6-5 with TRBJ2-1; 12 positions agree with TRBD2. V was clipped by 2 bases and J by 12 bases; unmatched bases: 5. Germline CDR1 and CDR2: MNHEY and SVGAGI. CDR3 length: 14 amino acids.

The CDR3 DNA reads TGTGCCAGCAGCGTCCGAACTAATGAAAAACTGTTTTTT. Its translation: CASSVRTNEKLFF. V and J are TRBV11-2 and TRBJ1-4; D is unresolved. CDR3 length: 13 amino acids. The germline V gene encodes CDR1 SGHAT and CDR2 FQNNGV. The V end was cut by 5 bases, the J end by 1 base, with 5 bases between.

This clone was found once. The chain combines TRBV5-1 with TRBJ2-3; D is undetermined. The CDR3 contains 16 residues. The germline gives CDR1 SGHRS, CDR2 YFSETQ. V was clipped by 4 bases and J by 0 bases, with 15 bases between them. The CDR3 loop is CASSLNPRTSTDTQYF. The CDR3 DNA reads TGCGCCAGCAGCCTCAACCCTCGAACTAGCACAGATACGCAGTATTTT.

V is TRBV5-1 and J is TRBJ1-2; D may be TRBD1 (6 bases). The CDR3 is 14 residues long. V lost 5 bases to trimming and J lost 5 bases, with 16 bases between them. The germline gives CDR1 SGHRS, CDR2 YFSETQ. The CDR3 sequence: CASRTTGRGYGYTF. The CDR3 region has the DNA TGCGCCAGCAGGACGACAGGAAGGGGATATGGCTACACCTTC.

This chain uses TRBV21-1 with TRBJ1-2. TRBV21-1 is assigned pseudogene status. The CDR3 spans 16 residues. CDR3 loop: CASSKFGHPRLYGYTF. The DNA of the CDR3 is TGTGCCAGCAGCAAATTTGGCCATCCGCGGCTCTATGGCTACACCTTC.

V gene TRBV29-1 combines with J gene TRBJ1-2, with D possibly TRBD1 on 6 matching bases. Trimming removed 3 bases from V and 6 bases from J, with 11 bases in between. The CDR3 contains 12 residues. In germline, CDR1 is SQVTM, CDR2 ANQGSEA. The CDR3 nucleotides are TGCAGCGTTGATAGGGGACAAAATGGCTACACCTTC. Its protein product is CSVDRGQNGYTF.

This clone was seen only once. V is TRBV28 and J is TRBJ2-3; 9 positions match TRBD2. The CDR3 spans 14 residues. In germline, CDR1 is MDHEN, CDR2 SYDVKM. V gave up 5 bases and J gave up 4 bases; unmatched junction bases: 4. CDR3 region: CASSGREGPDTQYF. The CDR3 nucleotides read TGTGCCAGCAGTGGGCGGGAGGGCCCAGATACGCAGTATTTT.

The chain joins TRBV6-1 to TRBJ2-2, with unresolved D. This CDR3 is built from 18 residues. Trimming shortened V by 2 bases and J by 3 bases, and 19 bases separated the two germline ends. CDR1 MNHNS and CDR2 SASEGT come from the germline V gene. The CDR3 here is CASSEFTPPRPDTGELFF. The CDR3 bases are TGTGCCAGCAGTGAATTCACCCCCCCCCGCCCAGACACCGGGGAGCTGTTTTTT.

The V and J genes are TRBV5-6 and TRBJ1-2, with TRBD1 identical over 8 bases. Germline CDR1 SGHDT, CDR2 YYEEEE. Trimming cost V 4 bases and J 5 bases; bases outside gene matches: 4. The CDR3 sequence is 13 residues long. This CDR3 reads CASSPQGGYGYTF. The CDR3 coding sequence is TGTGCCAGCAGCCCACAGGGGGGGTATGGCTACACCTTC. The full variable domain, completed using reference TRBV5-6 and TRBJ1-2, is DAGVTQSPTHLIKTRGQQVTLRCSPKSGHDTVSWYQQALGQGPQFIFQYYEEEERQRGNFPDRFSGHQFPNYSSELNVNALLLGDSALYLCASSPQGGYGYTFGSGTRLTVV.

The rearrangement uses TRBV30 and TRBJ1-2; D is perhaps TRBD1 (5 bases). The germline gives CDR1 GTSNPN, CDR2 SVGIG (reference sequence). Deletions cut 1 base from V and 6 bases from J, with 12 bases between. The CDR3 runs 13 residues. The CDR3 nucleotides read TGTGCCTGGAGTGGGGGCCGGTTTGATGGCTACACCTTC. It codes for CAWSGGRFDGYTF.

This clone was observed a few times. The chain is built from TRBV5-1 and TRBJ2-2; D gene uncertain. Trimming cost V 4 bases and J 6 bases, with 4 bases left between them. CDR3 length: 11 residues. CDR1 SGHRS and CDR2 YFSETQ come from the germline V gene. CDR3 sequence (DNA): TGCGCCAGCAGCGCGGCCGGGGAGCTGTTTTTT. Residues: CASSAAGELFF.